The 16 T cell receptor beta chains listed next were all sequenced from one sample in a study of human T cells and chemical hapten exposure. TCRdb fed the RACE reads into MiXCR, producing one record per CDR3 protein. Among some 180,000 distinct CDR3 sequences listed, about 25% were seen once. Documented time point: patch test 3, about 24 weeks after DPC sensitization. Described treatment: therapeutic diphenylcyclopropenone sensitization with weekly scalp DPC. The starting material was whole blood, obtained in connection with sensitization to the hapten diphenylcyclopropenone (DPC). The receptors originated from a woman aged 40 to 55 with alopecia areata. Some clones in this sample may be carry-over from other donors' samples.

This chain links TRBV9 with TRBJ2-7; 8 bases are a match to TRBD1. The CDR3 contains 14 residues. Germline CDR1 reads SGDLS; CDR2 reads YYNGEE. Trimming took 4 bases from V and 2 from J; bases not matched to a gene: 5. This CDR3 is CASSIGQGPYEQYF. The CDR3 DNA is TGTGCCAGCAGCATCGGACAGGGACCCTACGAGCAGTACTTC. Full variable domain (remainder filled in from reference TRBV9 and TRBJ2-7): DSGVTQTPKHLITATGQRVTLRCSPRSGDLSVYWYQQSLDQGLQFLIQYYNGEERAKGNILERFSAQQFPDLHSELNLSSLELGDSALYFCASSIGQGPYEQYFGPGTRLTVT.

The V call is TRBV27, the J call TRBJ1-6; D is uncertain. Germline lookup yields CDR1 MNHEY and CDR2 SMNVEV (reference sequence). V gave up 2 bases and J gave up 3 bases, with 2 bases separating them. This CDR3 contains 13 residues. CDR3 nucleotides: TGTGCCAGCAGTTTAAACTATAATTCACCCCTCCACTTT. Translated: CASSLNYNSPLHF.

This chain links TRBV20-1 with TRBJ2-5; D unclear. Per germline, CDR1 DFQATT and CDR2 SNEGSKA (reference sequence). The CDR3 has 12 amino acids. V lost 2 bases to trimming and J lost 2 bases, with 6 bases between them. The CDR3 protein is CSARRFQETQYF. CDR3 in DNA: TGCAGTGCTAGACGGTTTCAAGAGACCCAGTACTTC.

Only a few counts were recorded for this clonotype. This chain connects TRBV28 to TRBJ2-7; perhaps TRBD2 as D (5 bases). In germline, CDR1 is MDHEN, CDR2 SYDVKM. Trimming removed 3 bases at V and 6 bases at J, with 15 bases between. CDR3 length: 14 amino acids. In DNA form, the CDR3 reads TGTGCCAGCAGTTTTGGTAGCGCCAGTCCCGAGCAGTACTTC. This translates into CASSFGSASPEQYF.

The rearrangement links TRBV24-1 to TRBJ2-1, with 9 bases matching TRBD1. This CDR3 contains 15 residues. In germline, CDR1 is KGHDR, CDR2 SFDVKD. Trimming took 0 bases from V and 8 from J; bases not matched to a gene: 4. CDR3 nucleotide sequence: TGTGCCACCAGTGATTTGGCACAGGGGGCCGATGAGCAGTTCTTC. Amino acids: CATSDLAQGADEQFF.

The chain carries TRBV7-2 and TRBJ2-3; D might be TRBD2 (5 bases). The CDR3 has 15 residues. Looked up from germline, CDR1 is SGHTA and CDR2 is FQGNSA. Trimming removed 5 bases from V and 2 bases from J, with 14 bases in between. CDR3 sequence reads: CASSLTLGYTDTQYF. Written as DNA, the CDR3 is TGTGCCAGCAGCCTCACACTAGGGTACACAGATACGCAGTATTTT.

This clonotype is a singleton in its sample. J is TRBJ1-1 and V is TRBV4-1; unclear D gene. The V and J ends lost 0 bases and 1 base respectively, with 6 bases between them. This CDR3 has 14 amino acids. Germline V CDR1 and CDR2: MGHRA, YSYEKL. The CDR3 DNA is TGCGCCAGCAGCCAAGAACTGCCGAACACTGAAGCTTTCTTT. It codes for CASSQELPNTEAFF.

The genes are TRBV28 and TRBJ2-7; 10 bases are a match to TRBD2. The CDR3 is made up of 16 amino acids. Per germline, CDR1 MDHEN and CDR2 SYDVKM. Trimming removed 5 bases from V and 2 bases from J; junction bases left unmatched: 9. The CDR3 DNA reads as TGTGCCAGCAGTACGCGACAGCTAGCGGGAGCCTACGAGCAGTACTTC. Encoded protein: CASSTRQLAGAYEQYF. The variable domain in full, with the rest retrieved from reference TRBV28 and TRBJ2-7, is DVKVTQSSRYLVKRTGEKVFLECVQDMDHENMFWYRQDPGLGLRLIYFSYDVKMKEKGDIPEGYSVSREKKERFSLILESASTNQTSMYLCASSTRQLAGAYEQYFGPGTRLTVT.

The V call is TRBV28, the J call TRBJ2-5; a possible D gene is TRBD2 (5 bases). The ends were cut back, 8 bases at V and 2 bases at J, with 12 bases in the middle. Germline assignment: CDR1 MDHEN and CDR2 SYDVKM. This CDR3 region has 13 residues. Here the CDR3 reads CASERFGQETQYF. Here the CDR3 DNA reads TGTGCCAGCGAGCGGTTCGGACAAGAGACCCAGTACTTC.

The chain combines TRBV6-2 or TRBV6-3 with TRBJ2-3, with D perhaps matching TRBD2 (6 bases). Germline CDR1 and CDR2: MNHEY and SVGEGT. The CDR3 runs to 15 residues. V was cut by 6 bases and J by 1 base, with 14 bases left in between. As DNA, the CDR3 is TGTGCCAGCAGGGGGTTGGGACTCGGCACAGATACGCAGTATTTT. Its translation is CASRGLGLGTDTQYF.

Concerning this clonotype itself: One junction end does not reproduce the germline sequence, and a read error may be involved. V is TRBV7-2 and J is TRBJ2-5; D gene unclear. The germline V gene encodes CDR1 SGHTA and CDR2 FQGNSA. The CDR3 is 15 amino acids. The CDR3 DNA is TGTGCCAGCAGCTTCTCTAGTAAGAACCAGGAGACCCAGTACTTC. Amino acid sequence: CASSFSSKNQETQYF.

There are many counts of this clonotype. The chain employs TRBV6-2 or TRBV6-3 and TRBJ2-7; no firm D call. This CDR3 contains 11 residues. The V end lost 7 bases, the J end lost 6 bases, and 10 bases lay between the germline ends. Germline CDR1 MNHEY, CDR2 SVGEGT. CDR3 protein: CASKGRSEQYF. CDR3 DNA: TGTGCCAGCAAGGGCCGATCCGAGCAGTACTTC.

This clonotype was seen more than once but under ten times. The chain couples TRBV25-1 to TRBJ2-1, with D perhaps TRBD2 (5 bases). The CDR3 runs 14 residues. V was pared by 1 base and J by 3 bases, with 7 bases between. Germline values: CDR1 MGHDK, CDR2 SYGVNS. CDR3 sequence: CASSELRDYNEQFF. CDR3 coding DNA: TGTGCCAGCAGTGAATTGAGGGACTACAATGAGCAGTTCTTC.

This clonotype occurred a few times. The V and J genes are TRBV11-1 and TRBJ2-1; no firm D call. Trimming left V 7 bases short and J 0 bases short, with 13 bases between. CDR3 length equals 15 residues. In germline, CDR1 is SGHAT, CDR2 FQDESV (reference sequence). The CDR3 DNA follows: TGTGCCAGCATGATTGGCGCGAGCTCCTACAATGAGCAGTTCTTC. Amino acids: CASMIGASSYNEQFF.

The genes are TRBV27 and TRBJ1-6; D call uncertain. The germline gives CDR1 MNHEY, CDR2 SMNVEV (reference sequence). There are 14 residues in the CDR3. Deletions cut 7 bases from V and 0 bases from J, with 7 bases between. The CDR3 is CASTTSSYNSPLHF. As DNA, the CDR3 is TGTGCCAGCACAACCAGCTCCTATAATTCACCCCTCCACTTT.

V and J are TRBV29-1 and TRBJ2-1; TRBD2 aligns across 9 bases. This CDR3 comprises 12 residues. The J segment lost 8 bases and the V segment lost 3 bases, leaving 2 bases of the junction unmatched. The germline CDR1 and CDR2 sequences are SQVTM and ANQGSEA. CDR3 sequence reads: CSVDAGGDEQFF. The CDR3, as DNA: TGCAGCGTTGACGCGGGGGGGGATGAGCAGTTCTTC.